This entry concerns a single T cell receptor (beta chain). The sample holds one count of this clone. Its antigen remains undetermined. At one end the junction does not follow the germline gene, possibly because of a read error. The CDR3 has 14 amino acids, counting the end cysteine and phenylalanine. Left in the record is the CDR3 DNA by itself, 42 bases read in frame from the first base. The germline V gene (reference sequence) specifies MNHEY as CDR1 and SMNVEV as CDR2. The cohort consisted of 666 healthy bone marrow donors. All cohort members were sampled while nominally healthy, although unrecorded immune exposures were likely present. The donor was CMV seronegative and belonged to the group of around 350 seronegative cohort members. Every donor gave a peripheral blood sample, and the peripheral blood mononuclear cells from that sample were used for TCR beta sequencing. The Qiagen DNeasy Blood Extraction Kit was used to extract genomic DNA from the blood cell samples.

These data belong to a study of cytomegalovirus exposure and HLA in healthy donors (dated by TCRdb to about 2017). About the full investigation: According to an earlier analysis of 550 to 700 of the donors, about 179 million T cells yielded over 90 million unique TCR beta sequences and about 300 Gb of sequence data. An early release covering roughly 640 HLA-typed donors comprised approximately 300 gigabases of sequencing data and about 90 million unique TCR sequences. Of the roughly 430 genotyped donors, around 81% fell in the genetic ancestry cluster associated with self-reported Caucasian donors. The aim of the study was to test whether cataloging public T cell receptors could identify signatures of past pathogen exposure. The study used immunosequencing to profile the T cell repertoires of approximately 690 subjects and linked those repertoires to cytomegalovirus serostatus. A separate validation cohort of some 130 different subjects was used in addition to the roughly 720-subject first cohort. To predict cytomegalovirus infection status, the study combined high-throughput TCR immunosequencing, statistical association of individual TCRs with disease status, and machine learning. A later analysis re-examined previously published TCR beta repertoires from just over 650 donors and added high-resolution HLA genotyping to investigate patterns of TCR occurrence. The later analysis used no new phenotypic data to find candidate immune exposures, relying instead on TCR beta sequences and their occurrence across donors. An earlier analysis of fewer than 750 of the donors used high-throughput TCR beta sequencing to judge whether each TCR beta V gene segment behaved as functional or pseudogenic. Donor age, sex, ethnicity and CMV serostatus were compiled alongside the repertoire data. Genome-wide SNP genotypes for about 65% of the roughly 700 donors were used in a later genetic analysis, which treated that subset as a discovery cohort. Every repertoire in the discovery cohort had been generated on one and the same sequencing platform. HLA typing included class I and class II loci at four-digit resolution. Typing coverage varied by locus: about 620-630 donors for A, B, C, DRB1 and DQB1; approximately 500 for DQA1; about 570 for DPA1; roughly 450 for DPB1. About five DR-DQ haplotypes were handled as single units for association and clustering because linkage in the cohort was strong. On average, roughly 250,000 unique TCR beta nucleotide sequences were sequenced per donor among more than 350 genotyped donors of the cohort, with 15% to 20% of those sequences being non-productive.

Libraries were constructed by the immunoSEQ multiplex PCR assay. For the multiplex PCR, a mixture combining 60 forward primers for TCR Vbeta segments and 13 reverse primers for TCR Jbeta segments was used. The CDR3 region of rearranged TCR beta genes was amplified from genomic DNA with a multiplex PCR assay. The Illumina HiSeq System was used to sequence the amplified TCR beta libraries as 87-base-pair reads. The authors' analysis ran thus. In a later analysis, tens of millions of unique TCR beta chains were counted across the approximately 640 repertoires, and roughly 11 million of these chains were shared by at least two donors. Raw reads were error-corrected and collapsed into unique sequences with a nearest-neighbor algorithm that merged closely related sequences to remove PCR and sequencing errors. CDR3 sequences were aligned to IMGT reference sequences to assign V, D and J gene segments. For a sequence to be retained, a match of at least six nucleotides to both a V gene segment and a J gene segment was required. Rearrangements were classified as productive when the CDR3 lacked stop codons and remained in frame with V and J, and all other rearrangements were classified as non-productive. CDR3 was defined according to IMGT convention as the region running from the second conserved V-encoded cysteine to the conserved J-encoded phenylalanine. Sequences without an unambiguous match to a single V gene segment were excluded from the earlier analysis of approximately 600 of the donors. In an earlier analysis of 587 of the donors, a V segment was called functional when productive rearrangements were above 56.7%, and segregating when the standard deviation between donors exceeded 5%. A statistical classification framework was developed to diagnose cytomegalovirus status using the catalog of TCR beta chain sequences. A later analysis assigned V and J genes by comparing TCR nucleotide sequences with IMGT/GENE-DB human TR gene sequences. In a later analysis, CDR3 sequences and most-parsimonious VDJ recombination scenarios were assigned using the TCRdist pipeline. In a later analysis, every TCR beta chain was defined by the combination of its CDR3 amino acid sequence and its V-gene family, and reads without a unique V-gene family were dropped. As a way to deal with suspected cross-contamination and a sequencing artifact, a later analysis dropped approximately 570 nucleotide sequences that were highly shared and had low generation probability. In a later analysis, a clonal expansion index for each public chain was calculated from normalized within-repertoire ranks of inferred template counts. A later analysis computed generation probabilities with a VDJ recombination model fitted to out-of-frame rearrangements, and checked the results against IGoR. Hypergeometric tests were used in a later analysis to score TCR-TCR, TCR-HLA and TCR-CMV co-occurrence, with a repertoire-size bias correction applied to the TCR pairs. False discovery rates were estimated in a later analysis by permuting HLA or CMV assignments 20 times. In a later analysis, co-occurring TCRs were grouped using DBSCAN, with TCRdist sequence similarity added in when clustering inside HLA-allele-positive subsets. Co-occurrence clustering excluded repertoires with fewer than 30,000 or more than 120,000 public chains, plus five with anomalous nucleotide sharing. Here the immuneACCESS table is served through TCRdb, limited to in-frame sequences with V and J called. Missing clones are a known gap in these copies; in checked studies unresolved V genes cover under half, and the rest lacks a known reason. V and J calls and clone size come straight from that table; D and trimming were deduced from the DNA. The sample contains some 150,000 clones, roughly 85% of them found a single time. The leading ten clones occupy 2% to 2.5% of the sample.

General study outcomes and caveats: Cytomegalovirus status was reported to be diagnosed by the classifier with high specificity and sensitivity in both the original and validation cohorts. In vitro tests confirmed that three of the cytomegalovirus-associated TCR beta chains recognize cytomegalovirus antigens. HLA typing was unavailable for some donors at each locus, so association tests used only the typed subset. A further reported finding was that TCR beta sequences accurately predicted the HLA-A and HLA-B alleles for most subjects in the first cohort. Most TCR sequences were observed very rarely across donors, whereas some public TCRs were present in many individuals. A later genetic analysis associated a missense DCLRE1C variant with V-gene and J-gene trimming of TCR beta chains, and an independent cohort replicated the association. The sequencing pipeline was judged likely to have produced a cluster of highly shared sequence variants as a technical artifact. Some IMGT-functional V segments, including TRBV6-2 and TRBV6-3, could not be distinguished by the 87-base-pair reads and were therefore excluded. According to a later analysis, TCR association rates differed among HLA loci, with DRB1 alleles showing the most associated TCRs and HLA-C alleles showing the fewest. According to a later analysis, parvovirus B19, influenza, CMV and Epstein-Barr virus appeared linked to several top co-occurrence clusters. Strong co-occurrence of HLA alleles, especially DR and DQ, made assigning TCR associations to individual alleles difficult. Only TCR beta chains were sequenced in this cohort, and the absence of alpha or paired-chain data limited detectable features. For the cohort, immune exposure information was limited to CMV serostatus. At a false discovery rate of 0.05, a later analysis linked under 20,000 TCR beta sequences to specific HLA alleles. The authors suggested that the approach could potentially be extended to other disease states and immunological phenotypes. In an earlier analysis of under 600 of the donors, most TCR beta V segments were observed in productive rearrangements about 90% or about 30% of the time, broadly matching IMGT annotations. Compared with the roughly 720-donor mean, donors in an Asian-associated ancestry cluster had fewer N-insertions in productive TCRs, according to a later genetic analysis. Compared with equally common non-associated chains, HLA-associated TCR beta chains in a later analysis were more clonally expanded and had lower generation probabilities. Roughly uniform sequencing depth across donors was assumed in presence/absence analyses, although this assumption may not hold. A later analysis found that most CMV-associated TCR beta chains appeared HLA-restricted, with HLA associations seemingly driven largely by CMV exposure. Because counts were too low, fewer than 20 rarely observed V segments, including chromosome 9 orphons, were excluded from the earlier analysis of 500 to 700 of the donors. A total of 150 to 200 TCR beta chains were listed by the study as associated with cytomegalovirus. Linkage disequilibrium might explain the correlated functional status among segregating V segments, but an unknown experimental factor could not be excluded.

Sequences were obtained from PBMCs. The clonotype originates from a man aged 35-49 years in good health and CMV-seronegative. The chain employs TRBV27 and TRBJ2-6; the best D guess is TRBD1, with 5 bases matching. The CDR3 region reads CASKRTVGANGLTF. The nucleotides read TGTGCCTCAAAACGGACCGTTGGGGCCAACGGCCTGACTTTC.